This TCR beta chain emerged from a study of blood T cell repertoires in COVID-19 (dated by TCRdb to the early 2020s). As for the study more broadly: Samples from collaborators originated in the United States, Italy and Spain and spanned both the acute and convalescent phases of COVID-19. The samples were drawn from the first 160 participants of the ongoing ImmuneRACE study and from 1,254 subjects provided by 6 global collaborators. The prospective study material was composed of cDNA or gDNA derived from T cells, B-cell-depleted T cells, or PBMCs. Where HLA class I and class II types were available, the types were taken from metadata supplied by the sample provider, not from assay-based typing. The repertoires were released in a freely available public database intended as a resource for research on the immune response to SARS-CoV-2. The sample metadata nearly always contained a de-identified subject ID, COVID-19 status, age in years and sex. Deeply sampled blood TCRbeta repertoires from subjects exposed to, actively infected with, or recovered from COVID-19 were included in the dataset. The study at large found these results: The amount of clinical and demographic metadata varied by source and participant and was provided uncurated.

Each collaborating institution followed its own protocols to collect whole blood in K2EDTA tubes. For TCRbeta analysis, collaborators shipped samples as frozen whole blood, isolated PBMCs, or DNA extracted from either of those sample types. TCRbeta CDR3 regions were amplified from genomic DNA by means of the immunoSEQ Assay, a bias-controlled multiplex PCR. The authors' analysis ran thus. Within the assay, amplification of reference gene primers was used to estimate how many nucleated cells each sample contained. To quantify the absolute abundance of each unique TCRbeta CDR3 rearrangement, sequence reads were collapsed and filtered. Productive Simpson clonality was computed per sample as the square root of Simpson's diversity index over productive rearrangements. TCRdb obtained this table from immuneACCESS and retained in-frame rearrangements with V and J assigned. These tables miss some clones; where compared with another copy, unresolved V genes account for less than half of the shortfall, and the remainder is unexplained. For V, J and clone size, that table is used; D and trimming come from the DNA. This sample holds over 250,000 clones; 89% were observed only once. 12% of the sample belongs to the ten largest clones.

As for this clone: Its antigen remains unidentified. Base qualities are not provided; no much larger clone lies one nucleotide away.

Via the germline V gene, CDR1 is SGDLS and CDR2 YYNGEE. Trimming at the junction amounts to 0 bases on V and 2 bases on J, and the germline ends lie 7 bases apart. Measured from the cysteine to the phenylalanine, the CDR3 is 14 residues long. The kept DNA is CDR3 alone, 42 bases in frame from the first base. The receptor chain draws on TRBV9 and TRBJ2-3, with the D gene too uncertain to name. Sequencing was done on a sample of peripheral blood. This sequence originates from a woman between 55 and 75 years old with acute or convalescent COVID-19. The CDR3 reads CASSVETATDTQYF. DNA sequence: TGTGCCAGCAGCGTAGAAACTGCCACAGATACGCAGTATTTT. Full variable domain (CDR3 extended with the reference TRBV9 and TRBJ2-3 proteins): DSGVTQTPKHLITATGQRVTLRCSPRSGDLSVYWYQQSLDQGLQFLIQYYNGEERAKGNILERFSAQQFPDLHSELNLSSLELGDSALYFCASSVETATDTQYFGPGTRLTVL.